The following is a T cell receptor beta chain sequence with its context. Its target is unknown. V dropped 2 bases and J dropped 5 bases, with 13 bases sitting between them. This CDR3 comprises 14 residues. CDR1 and CDR2 from the germline V gene are MNHEY and SVGAGI. This sample was included in a study of T cell responses to AZD1222 COVID-19 vaccine. Whole-study results and caveats: Across spike, vaccine-associated CD4 TCRs were found, dominant at 160-218 and 743-854.

The data were produced by immunoSEQ multiplex PCR, yet TCRdb's version contains in-frame clones alone and is incomplete. The data show some 86,000 clones, around 80% seen once. Sequenced here: peripheral blood, sampled on day 0 of AZD1222 vaccination. The V gene is TRBV6-5, the J gene TRBJ2-7; no firm D call. The clonotype was recovered from an adult in good health. In DNA, the CDR3 is TGTGCCAGCAGTTACAAGGACGGCTGGGACGAGCAGTACTTC. Its protein product is CASSYKDGWDEQYF.